This TCR beta chain stems from a study of T cell repertoires in cytomegalovirus infection. Study information: A matching HLA type, together with CMV infection, was signaled by public TCR beta signatures. Study observations and caveats: Cumulative public TCR beta family frequency identified CMV carriers with the relevant HLA.

Using its own MiXCR run on the reads, TCRdb lists one record per CDR3 protein. The sample lists around 450,000 distinct CDR3 sequences; 31% were seen once. This clonotype has a count of ten or more. Its target is not known. CDR3 length: 16 amino acids. V was pared by 4 bases and J by 5 bases, with 9 bases of the junction left unmatched. Germline loops: CDR1 SGHTA, CDR2 FQGNSA. The TCR originated in a human donor in good health (CMV status not recorded). Some clones in this sample may be carry-over from other donors' samples. This chain connects TRBV7-2 to TRBJ2-1; TRBD2 matches 9 bases. Sample: PBMCs. The CDR3 region has the DNA TGTGCCAGCAGCTCCTTCTCCGGGACTAGCCACAATGAGCAGTTCTTC. This encodes CASSSFSGTSHNEQFF.